The source of this TCR beta chain is a study of T-cell memory formation after mild COVID-19. Whole-study context: In these data, TCR clusters were largely donor specific.

TCRdb re-called the 5' RACE reads with MiXCR, one entry per CDR3 protein. The table records about 140,000 distinct CDR3 sequences, more than 12% of them present only once. Findings and limits, study-wide: Clones that contracted clustered mainly in CM and EM if CD4+ and in EMRA if CD8+.

This clonotype was detected many times. Its cognate antigen is unknown. This sequence originates from an adult woman who had mild COVID-19 (a few samples of this study predate the infection). Cell type and time point are not known. Sequencing was performed on PBMCs or a T cell subset sorted from them (not recorded which).

CDR3 protein: CASNGGRPGEKLFF. CDR3 sequence (DNA): TGTGCCAGCAACGGGGGGCGCCCCGGTGAAAAACTGTTTTTT. The genes are TRBV7-9 and TRBJ1-4; the D gene is possibly TRBD1 (6 bases). Germline CDR1 and CDR2: SEHNR and FQNEAQ (reference sequence). Trimming shortened V by 7 bases and J by 7 bases, and 16 bases separated the two germline ends. The CDR3 has 14 amino acids.